These T cell receptor beta chains were read from a single sample in a study of CD8 T cells in ankylosing spondylitis. TCRdb reprocessed the 5' RACE reads with MiXCR, giving one entry per CDR3 protein. The sample shows about 160,000 distinct CDR3 sequences, under 45% of them seen only once. The specimen was synovial fluid, either unsorted or a sorted T cell fraction (not recorded which). The receptors shown here come from a male donor with ankylosing spondylitis. Each CDR3 is given with its conserved first and last residue. The order of the fields is D gene, V gene, CDR3 protein. D genes are given only for firm matches.

d_call: TRBD2; v_call: TRBV25-1; cdr3_aa: CASSGLAGDNEQFF
d_call: TRBD2; v_call: TRBV4-2; cdr3_aa: CASSQRGPGLAGYSSYEQYF
d_call: TRBD2; v_call: TRBV29-1; cdr3_aa: CSVDLLAGEADTQYF
d_call: TRBD2; v_call: TRBV20-1; cdr3_aa: CSASGGPSSYNEQFF
d_call: -; v_call: TRBV6-5; cdr3_aa: CASSYNQVVSREQYF
d_call: TRBD2; v_call: TRBV20-1; cdr3_aa: CSATGTSGSHGIETQYF
d_call: TRBD1; v_call: TRBV9; cdr3_aa: CASSTRLPRDREEPYGYTF
d_call: -; v_call: TRBV12-3/TRBV12-4; cdr3_aa: CASSLGGRGMTQYF
d_call: TRBD2; v_call: TRBV6-4; cdr3_aa: CASSDSTSGGDTQYF
d_call: -; v_call: TRBV20-1; cdr3_aa: CSASRRDYNSPLHF